The 25 T cell receptor beta chains reported below all come from one sample, sequenced in a study of blood T cell repertoires in COVID-19. Only in-frame clones appear in the TCRdb table, and some are missing; sequencing was by immunoSEQ multiplex PCR. The top ten clones hold just under 6.5% of a sample with 200,000 to 250,000 clones, around four fifths of them seen once. Sequencing was carried out using peripheral blood. The receptor source for this set is a woman in her sixties or seventies with active or convalescent COVID-19.

CDR3 DNA sequence: TGTGCCAGCCAACAGGGGGCTATGGCCGGGGAGCTGTTTTTT. Translated: CASQQGAMAGELFF. This chain uses TRBV7-2 with TRBJ2-2; 9 bases map to TRBD1. This CDR3 spans 14 amino acids. V lost 8 bases and J lost 6; bases outside the gene matches: 7. Germline assignment: CDR1 SGHTA and CDR2 FQGNSA.

The chain couples TRBV30 to TRBJ1-1; 8 positions match TRBD1. The ends lost 3 bases at V and 6 bases at J; junction bases unmatched: 15. Germline lookup yields CDR1 GTSNPN and CDR2 SVGIG (reference sequence). This CDR3 is 16 amino acids long. CDR3 DNA: TGTGCCTGGAGCGGCCGTGGACAGGGAGTTTTGGCTGAAGCTTTCTTT. This codes for CAWSGRGQGVLAEAFF.

The chain carries TRBV6-6 and TRBJ2-1; D remains unclear. The CDR3 totals 11 residues. Looked up from germline, CDR1 is MNHNY and CDR2 is SVGAGI (reference sequence). Trimming shortened V by 5 bases and J by 7 bases, and 6 bases separated the two germline ends. Here the CDR3 reads CASSGLNEQFF. DNA for the CDR3: TGTGCCAGCAGTGGCCTTAATGAGCAGTTCTTC.

V and J are TRBV7-2 and TRBJ2-7; a possible D gene is TRBD1 (5 bases). Germline V gene sequence: CDR1 SGHTA, CDR2 FQGNSA. This CDR3 has 15 residues. The ends were cut back, 0 bases at V and 2 bases at J, with 11 bases in the middle. CDR3 region: CASSLAHDSAYEQYF. The CDR3 coding sequence is TGTGCCAGCAGCTTAGCCCACGACAGCGCCTACGAGCAGTACTTC.

This clone was seen a single time. This chain connects TRBV2 to TRBJ2-3; the D gene is possibly TRBD1 (7 bases). V was shortened by 9 bases and J by 4 bases, with 17 bases between the two germline ends. Germline V gives CDR1 SNHLY, CDR2 FYNNEI. This CDR3 is built from 14 residues. Written as DNA, the CDR3 is TGTGCCAGTCGTCCCCTCAGGGGGGCAGATACGCAGTATTTT. Translation: CASRPLRGADTQYF.

V is TRBV28 and J is TRBJ1-2; 8 nucleotides match TRBD1. This CDR3 has 13 amino acids. V was pared by 5 bases and J by 4 bases, with 3 bases of the junction left unmatched. The germline V gene encodes CDR1 MDHEN and CDR2 SYDVKM. Written as DNA, the CDR3 is TGTGCCAGCAGTGCTGGACAGGGCTATGGCTACACCTTC. This codes for CASSAGQGYGYTF.

This rearrangement joins TRBV12-5 to TRBJ2-2; D is ambiguous. In germline, CDR1 is LGHNT, CDR2 FRNRAP. The CDR3 contains 12 residues. Trimming removed 7 bases at V and 9 bases at J, with 12 bases between. CDR3 protein: CASEPHLRELFF. DNA of the CDR3: TGTGCTAGTGAACCCCATCTACGGGAGCTGTTTTTT.

The rearrangement joins TRBV5-4 to TRBJ1-1; TRBD1 matches 7 bases. Germline V gene sequence: CDR1 SGHNT, CDR2 YYREEE (reference sequence). The CDR3 length is 14 residues. The junction had 2 bases not matched to a gene; V was cut back by 2 bases and J by 1 base. CDR3 in amino acids: CASSFGTENTEAFF. CDR3 in DNA: TGTGCCAGCAGCTTTGGGACAGAGAACACTGAAGCTTTCTTT. The full variable domain, its missing parts supplied by reference TRBV5-4 and TRBJ1-1, is ETGVTQSPTHLIKTRGQQVTLRCSSQSGHNTVSWYQQALGQGPQFIFQYYREEENGRGNFPPRFSGLQFPNYSSELNVNALELDDSALYLCASSFGTENTEAFFGQGTRLTVV.

This clone was recorded a few times. This rearrangement joins TRBV5-1 to TRBJ1-1; 7 bases are shared with TRBD1. The trim removed 5 bases at V and 10 bases at J, leaving 8 bases unmatched. The germline CDR1 and CDR2 sequences are SGHRS and YFSETQ. This CDR3 has 12 residues. In nucleotides, the CDR3 is TGCGCCAGCAGTTACAGGGGTAGTGGAGCTTTCTTT. Protein: CASSYRGSGAFF. Filled out from reference TRBV5-1 and TRBJ1-1, the complete variable domain reads KAGVTQTPRYLIKTRGQQVTLSCSPISGHRSVSWYQQTPGQGLQFLFEYFSETQRNKGNFPGRFSGRQFSNSRSEMNVSTLELGDSALYLCASSYRGSGAFFGQGTRLTVV.

This sequence joins TRBV7-8 and TRBJ2-1, with 8 bases that match TRBD2. The J segment lost 8 bases and the V segment lost 2 bases, leaving 5 bases of the junction unmatched. The CDR3 contains 14 residues. In germline, CDR1 is SGHVS, CDR2 FQNEAQ. In DNA form, the CDR3 reads TGTGCCAGCAGCTTAAGAGCGGGGGTCGATGAGCAGTTCTTC. It codes for CASSLRAGVDEQFF.

This chain uses TRBV6-4 with TRBJ2-3, with D maybe TRBD2 (5 bases). The CDR3 loop spans 12 amino acids. Trimming removed 10 bases from V and 2 bases from J, with 10 bases in between. Germline V gives CDR1 MRHNA, CDR2 SNTAGT. The CDR3: CANPTNTDTQYF. Here the CDR3 DNA reads TGTGCCAACCCGACTAACACAGATACGCAGTATTTT.

The genes are TRBV19 and TRBJ1-5, with TRBD1 matching over 8 bases. Trimming at V came to 5 bases and at J to 5 bases, leaving 2 bases not matched to a gene. Germline V lookup: CDR1 LNHDA, CDR2 SQIVND (reference sequence). This CDR3 is built from 13 residues. The CDR3: CASSEQGDQPQHF. The CDR3 region has the DNA TGTGCCAGTAGTGAACAGGGGGATCAGCCCCAGCATTTT.

This chain joins TRBV15 and TRBJ2-3, with 11 bases lining up with TRBD2. This CDR3 comprises 17 residues. Germline assignment: CDR1 LNHNV and CDR2 YYDKDF (reference sequence). V shed 1 base and J 4 bases; nucleotides not matched to a gene: 7. CDR3 nucleotides: TGTGCCACCAGCAGAGTACTTAGCGGGGGGGTTCCAGATACGCAGTATTTT. It codes for CATSRVLSGGVPDTQYF.

This chain connects TRBV20-1 to TRBJ2-3; D uncertain. Germline CDR1 and CDR2: DFQATT and SNEGSKA (reference sequence). V was pared by 3 bases and J by 2 bases, with 12 bases between. This CDR3 has 14 amino acids. CDR3 nucleotide sequence: TGCAGTGCTAGTGAGGCTGGTTACACAGATACGCAGTATTTT. It codes for CSASEAGYTDTQYF.

The rearrangement links TRBV6-6 to TRBJ1-6, with 9 bases identical to TRBD1. The junction had 8 bases not matched to a gene; V was cut back by 7 bases and J by 7 bases. CDR1 is MNHNY, CDR2 SVGAGI, per germline (reference sequence). This CDR3 region has 15 residues. In nucleotides, the CDR3 is TGTGCCAGCACCCGTCCGGGACAGGGAAATTCACCCCTCCACTTT. As protein: CASTRPGQGNSPLHF.

The count of this clone is one. The genes are TRBV29-1 and TRBJ1-4, with D unclear. V dropped 4 bases and J dropped 8 bases, with 14 bases sitting between them. CDR3 size: 13 residues. Germline V lookup: CDR1 SQVTM, CDR2 ANQGSEA. DNA of the CDR3: TGCAGCGTTGGGGTCGGGGTGGAAGAAAAACTGTTTTTT. Protein: CSVGVGVEEKLFF.

V is TRBV6-6 and J is TRBJ2-2; 8 bases are shared with TRBD2. V lost 2 bases, J lost 7 bases, and 6 bases stayed unmatched. CDR1 MNHNY and CDR2 SVGAGI come from the germline V gene (reference sequence). CDR3 length: 15 amino acids. CDR3 in DNA: TGTGCCAGCAGTTACGGCCGGGGGGGCGGCGGGGAGCTGTTTTTT. Its protein product is CASSYGRGGGGELFF.

The chain is built from TRBV19 and TRBJ1-4, with D possibly TRBD1 on 5 matching bases. Germline V gives CDR1 LNHDA, CDR2 SQIVND (reference sequence). V shed 4 bases and J shed 3 bases, with 15 bases lying between them. CDR3 length: 16 residues. For the CDR3, the DNA is TGTGCCAGTAGTAAGACAGCGAACTTCCCTAATGAAAAACTGTTTTTT. Residues: CASSKTANFPNEKLFF.

The chain carries TRBV6-5 and TRBJ2-7, with 8 bases identical to TRBD1. The CDR3 has 13 amino acids. J lost 3 bases, V lost 5 bases, and 3 bases had no gene match. Per germline, CDR1 MNHEY and CDR2 SVGAGI. CDR3 residues: CASSLDRVYEQYF. CDR3 coding DNA: TGTGCCAGCAGTCTGGACAGGGTCTACGAGCAGTACTTC.

This rearrangement joins TRBV7-2 to TRBJ2-1; 10 bases map to TRBD2. The CDR3 sequence is 17 residues long. J gave up 0 bases and V 5 bases, and 7 bases lay outside the gene matches. CDR1 and CDR2 from the germline V gene are SGHTA and FQGNSA. CDR3 region: CASSRQAGGSSYNEQFF. As DNA, the CDR3 is TGTGCCAGCAGCAGGCAAGCGGGGGGGAGCTCCTACAATGAGCAGTTCTTC. The whole variable domain, filled in from reference TRBV7-2 and TRBJ2-1, reads GAGVSQSPSNKVTEKGKDVELRCDPISGHTALYWYRQSLGQGLEFLIYFQGNSAPDKSGLPSDRFSAERTGGSVSTLTIQRTQQEDSAVYLCASSRQAGGSSYNEQFFGPGTRLTVL.

CDR3: CATRREMNTEAFF. In DNA form, the CDR3 reads TGTGCCACCAGGAGGGAAATGAACACTGAAGCTTTCTTT. This chain uses TRBV24-1 with TRBJ1-1; D gene unclear. The V end lost 7 bases, the J end lost 0 bases, and 8 bases lay between the germline ends. Germline V gene sequence: CDR1 KGHDR, CDR2 SFDVKD. The CDR3 length is 13 residues.

The rearrangement uses TRBV11-3 and TRBJ2-1, with 8 bases lining up with TRBD1. CDR1 SGHNT and CDR2 YENEEA come from the germline V gene. V dropped 5 bases and J dropped 4; count of bases not matched to a gene: 4. This CDR3 region has 14 residues. CDR3: CASSLGQEYNEQFF. Here the CDR3 DNA reads TGTGCCAGCAGCCTGGGACAGGAGTACAATGAGCAGTTCTTC.

The V and J genes are TRBV10-3 and TRBJ2-7, with D maybe TRBD2 (6 bases). The CDR3 extends over 14 amino acids. Germline CDR1 reads ENHRY; CDR2 reads SYGVKD. The V end lost 8 bases, the J end lost 7 bases, and 21 bases lay between the germline ends. The CDR3 coding sequence is TGTGCCATCTCCCTGGCTAGCGTTCTTAGGGAGCAGTACTTC. Encoded protein: CAISLASVLREQYF.

This sequence joins TRBV3-1 (or the pseudogene TRBV3-2) and TRBJ2-3, with D perhaps TRBD2 (6 bases). V dropped 1 base and J dropped 6 bases, with 11 bases sitting between them. The CDR3 loop spans 14 amino acids. Germline V gene lookup returns CDR1 LGHDT and CDR2 YNNKEL (reference sequence). CDR3 amino acids: CASSQGGRGDTQYF. For the CDR3, the DNA is TGTGCCAGCAGCCAAGGAGGGCGGGGTGATACGCAGTATTTT.

The V gene is TRBV7-2, the J gene TRBJ1-1; weak D call: TRBD1 (6 bases). V lost 1 base, J lost 2 bases, and 14 bases lay in between. The V gene's germline CDR1 is SGHTA and CDR2 FQGNSA. The CDR3 covers 16 residues. The CDR3: CASSLVRTEENTEAFF. The CDR3 nucleotides read TGTGCCAGCAGCTTAGTCCGGACAGAGGAAAACACTGAAGCTTTCTTT.